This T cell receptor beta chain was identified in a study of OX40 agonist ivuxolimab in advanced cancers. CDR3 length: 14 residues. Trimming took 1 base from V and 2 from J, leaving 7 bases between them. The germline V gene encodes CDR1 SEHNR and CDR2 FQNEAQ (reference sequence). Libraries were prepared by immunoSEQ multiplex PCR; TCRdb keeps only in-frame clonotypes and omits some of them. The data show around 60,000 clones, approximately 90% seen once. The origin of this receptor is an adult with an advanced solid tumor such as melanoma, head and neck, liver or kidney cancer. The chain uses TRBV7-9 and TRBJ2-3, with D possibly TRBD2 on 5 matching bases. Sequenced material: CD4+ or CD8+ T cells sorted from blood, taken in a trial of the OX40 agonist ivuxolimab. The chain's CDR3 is CASSLGTVTDTQYF. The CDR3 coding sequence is TGTGCCAGCAGCTTAGGGACTGTCACAGATACGCAGTATTTT.